The T cell receptor (beta chain) under discussion was sequenced for a study of blood T cell repertoires in COVID-19. Study at large: COVID-19 samples collected from the United States, Italy and Spain covered acute and convalescent phases. T cells, B-cell-depleted T cells, or PBMCs provided the cDNA or gDNA that served as material.

Under the authors' procedure: Quantification of nucleated cells was approximated via reference gene primer amplification. Using immunoSEQ multiplex PCR, the repertoire was profiled, and TCRdb retains in-frame clones only, with some absent. V and J calls and clone size are those listed in that table; D and trimming were worked out from the DNA. The table records about 72,000 clones, 86% of them present only once. The V and J ends lost 4 bases and 2 bases respectively, with 19 bases between them. This CDR3 has 17 amino acids. Germline-derived CDR1 and CDR2 are SGHDT and YYEEEE. This sequence originates from a man aged 70-80 years with active or convalescent COVID-19. Specimen: peripheral blood. The J gene is TRBJ1-5, the V gene TRBV5-6, with a tentative D call TRBD1 (5 bases). CDR3 loop: CASSIRGVSGRNQPQHF. The CDR3 nucleotides are TGTGCCAGCAGCATCCGGGGGGTATCGGGTCGCAATCAGCCCCAGCATTTT.